This entry lists 6 T cell receptor beta chains sequenced from one sample in a study of CD8 T cells in ankylosing spondylitis. In TCRdb, the 5' RACE reads were re-called with MiXCR into one record per CDR3 protein. The table lists roughly 150,000 distinct CDR3 sequences, about a third of them singletons, with 6% in the top ten. The sequenced sample consisted of synovial fluid, either unsorted or a sorted T cell fraction (not recorded which). The receptor set was obtained from a male donor with ankylosing spondylitis.

The V and J genes are TRBV20-1 and TRBJ2-7, with unresolved D. The CDR3 extends over 11 amino acids. CDR1 DFQATT and CDR2 SNEGSKA come from the germline V gene (reference sequence). Between the trimmed V and J ends, which lost 5 bases and 6 bases, there was a span of 11 bases. The chain's CDR3 is CSASKLGEQYF. CDR3 DNA sequence: TGCAGTGCTTCGAAGTTGGGCGAGCAGTACTTC.

This chain links TRBV20-1 with TRBJ2-3; 7 bases fit TRBD1. CDR1 and CDR2 from the germline V gene are DFQATT and SNEGSKA (reference sequence). This CDR3 region has 17 residues. V dropped 4 bases and J dropped 1; count of bases not matched to a gene: 14. CDR3 bases: TGCAGTGCTAAGGGGACAGTCCCTATACTAGGCACAGATACGCAGTATTTT. It specifies CSAKGTVPILGTDTQYF.

The chain recombines TRBV4-1 with TRBJ2-1, with D perhaps matching TRBD1 or TRBD2 (5 bases each). Germline V gives CDR1 MGHRA, CDR2 YSYEKL. The CDR3 extends over 15 amino acids. Trimming shortened V by 4 bases and J by 5 bases, and 15 bases separated the two germline ends. The CDR3 spells CASSPTGTKDNEQFF. CDR3 nucleotides: TGCGCCAGCAGCCCCACCGGGACGAAAGACAATGAGCAGTTCTTC.

This clonotype was counted at least ten times. The V and J genes are TRBV5-6 and TRBJ2-1, with 12 bases matching TRBD2. Germline CDR1 and CDR2: SGHDT and YYEEEE. V trimming: 5 bases; J trimming: 5 bases; junction bases outside the gene matches: 5. The CDR3 consists of 15 residues. The CDR3 is CASRYGLAGHNEQFF. CDR3 bases: TGTGCCAGCAGGTACGGACTAGCGGGACACAATGAGCAGTTCTTC. The full variable domain, its missing parts supplied by reference TRBV5-6 and TRBJ2-1, is DAGVTQSPTHLIKTRGQQVTLRCSPKSGHDTVSWYQQALGQGPQFIFQYYEEEERQRGNFPDRFSGHQFPNYSSELNVNALLLGDSALYLCASRYGLAGHNEQFFGPGTRLTVL.

This sequence joins TRBV24-1 and TRBJ1-1, with D possibly being TRBD1 (6 bases). This CDR3 is built from 13 residues. Germline CDR1 and CDR2: KGHDR and SFDVKD. V was clipped by 7 bases and J by 5 bases, with 13 bases between them. As DNA, the CDR3 is TGTGCCACCAGGGGACAACCGGGAACTGAAGCTTTCTTT. This translates into CATRGQPGTEAFF.

This chain links TRBV5-1 with TRBJ1-6, with 7 bases lining up with TRBD1. The CDR3 is 14 residues long. With 4 bases clipped from V and 10 bases from J, the junction kept 8 bases outside the gene matches. Germline V gives CDR1 SGHRS, CDR2 YFSETQ. CDR3 DNA: TGCGCCAGCAGCCTCGGGACAGTAACATCACCCCTCCACTTT. It is translated as CASSLGTVTSPLHF.